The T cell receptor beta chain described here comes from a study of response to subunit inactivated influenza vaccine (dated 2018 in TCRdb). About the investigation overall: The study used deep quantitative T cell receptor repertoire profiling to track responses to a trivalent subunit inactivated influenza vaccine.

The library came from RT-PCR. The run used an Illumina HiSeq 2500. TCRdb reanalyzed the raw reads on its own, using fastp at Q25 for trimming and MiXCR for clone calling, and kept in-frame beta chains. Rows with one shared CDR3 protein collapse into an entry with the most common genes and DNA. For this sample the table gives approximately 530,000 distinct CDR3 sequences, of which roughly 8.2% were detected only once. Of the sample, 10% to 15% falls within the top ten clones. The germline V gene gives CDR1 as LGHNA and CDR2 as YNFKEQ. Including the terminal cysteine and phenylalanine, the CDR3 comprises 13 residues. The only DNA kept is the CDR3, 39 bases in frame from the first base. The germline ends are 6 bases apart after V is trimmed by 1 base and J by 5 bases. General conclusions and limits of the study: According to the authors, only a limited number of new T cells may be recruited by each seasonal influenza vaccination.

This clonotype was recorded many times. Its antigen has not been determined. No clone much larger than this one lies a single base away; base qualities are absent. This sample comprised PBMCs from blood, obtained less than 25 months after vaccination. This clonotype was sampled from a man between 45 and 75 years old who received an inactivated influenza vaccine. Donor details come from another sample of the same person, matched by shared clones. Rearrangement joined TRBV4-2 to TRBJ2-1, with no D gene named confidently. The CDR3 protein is CASSQGRDNEQFF. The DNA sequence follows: TGTGCCAGCAGCCAAGGCAGAGACAATGAGCAGTTCTTC.